This T cell receptor (beta chain) is from a study of cytomegalovirus exposure and HLA in healthy donors. Study-level results: Cytomegalovirus status was reportedly diagnosed by the classifier with high specificity and sensitivity. In a later analysis, at a false discovery rate of 0.05, about 16,000 TCR beta sequences matched HLA alleles. Apart from CMV serostatus, no immune exposure information was available.

The study ran its PCR with 60 Vbeta and 13 Jbeta primers. Here immunoSEQ multiplex PCR was the method, and the copy in TCRdb shows in-frame clones only, minus some. The table lists roughly 120,000 clones, about 76% of them singletons. Germline V lookup: CDR1 SEHNR, CDR2 FQNEAQ (reference sequence). There are 16 residues in the CDR3. A word on this clone: Its target is unknown. Its ends do not fully match the called genes, so a read error is possible.

This sequence originates from a man in his forties in good health and CMV-seronegative. Sequencing input: PBMCs. The V call is TRBV7-9, the J call TRBJ1-2; D is unclear. DNA for the CDR3: TGTGCCAGCAGCTTAGACCTTTCCCAGCGGGAAGATGGCTACCCCTTC. As protein: CASSLDLSQREDGYPF.